This passage covers 5 T cell receptor beta chains from one sample sequenced in a study of response to subunit inactivated influenza vaccine. TCRdb recomputed calls from the RT-PCR reads with MiXCR, one row per CDR3 protein. Here the sample spans 500,000 to 550,000 distinct CDR3 sequences, roughly 23% being singletons. This same sample was also part of a study on T cells expressing NK-cell markers. In that study: It was by 5'RACE template switching with UMIs that TCR beta cDNA was made.

The sample was CD4+ T cells sorted from PBMCs, taken approximately 12 days after vaccination. The receptor source for this set is a man aged 50-60 years who received an inactivated influenza vaccine.

In this sample, this clonotype turned up a few times. DNA for the CDR3: TGTGCCAGCAGCTTAGTAGACCCGGGGGCCGGAACCGGGGAGCTGTTTTTT. Translated: CASSLVDPGAGTGELFF. The chain employs TRBV11-2 and TRBJ2-2; either TRBD1 or TRBD2 may fit D (6 bases each). The CDR3 runs 17 residues. Germline loops: CDR1 SGHAT, CDR2 FQNNGV. V was cut by 1 base and J by 5 bases, with 17 bases left in between.

This clonotype was seen more than once but under ten times. The CDR3 here is CATSSRGQGAPNTEAFF. CDR3 in DNA: TGTGCCACCAGCAGCCGAGGACAGGGGGCTCCGAACACTGAAGCTTTCTTT. This chain joins TRBV15 and TRBJ1-1, with 11 bases aligning to TRBD1. Germline V CDR1 and CDR2: LNHNV, YYDKDF (reference sequence). Trimming took 3 bases from V and 1 from J; bases not matched to a gene: 7. CDR3 length: 17 residues.

This clonotype was observed a handful of times. The chain has TRBV15 and TRBJ2-7, with TRBD1 matching over 10 bases. V shed 5 bases, J shed 4 bases, and the junction held 5 bases outside the gene matches. From germline, CDR1 is LNHNV and CDR2 YYDKDF (reference sequence). The CDR3 consists of 14 residues. The chain's CDR3 is CATSRDRGDYEQYF. CDR3 bases: TGTGCCACCAGCCGGGACAGGGGAGATTACGAGCAGTACTTC. The whole variable domain, remainder taken from reference TRBV15 and TRBJ2-7, is DAMVIQNPRYQVTQFGKPVTLSCSQTLNHNVMYWYQQKSSQAPKLLFHYYDKDFNNEADTPDNFQSRRPNTSFCFLDIRSPGLGDTAMYLCATSRDRGDYEQYFGPGTRLTVT.

As for this clonotype: With a much larger clone just one base away, this may be a read error. This chain uses TRBV4-1 with TRBJ1-4; no clear D gene. This CDR3 is built from 16 residues. The germline gives CDR1 MGHRA, CDR2 YSYEKL. For the CDR3, the DNA is TGCGTCAGCAGCCAAGCCGTCGACCTGCGGGAGGAAAAACTGTTTTTT. It yields the protein CVSSQAVDLREEKLFF.

The chain couples TRBV18 to TRBJ2-3; no clear D. The CDR3 is 12 amino acids. The germline gives CDR1 KGHSH, CDR2 LQKENI. V lost 1 base and J 5 bases, leaving 4 bases between the germline ends. The CDR3 coding sequence is TGTGCCAGCTCACCACAGCAAGATACGCAGTATTTT. It encodes CASSPQQDTQYF.